The rows below give T cell receptor beta chains drawn from one sample of a study of T cell repertoires in cytomegalovirus infection. TCRdb analysed the reads with MiXCR anew, one entry per CDR3 protein. This sample carries about 530,000 distinct CDR3 sequences, around 27% of them seen once, and the ten largest clones take roughly 13%. The sequencing input was PBMCs. The receptors shown here come from a human donor in good health (CMV status not recorded). Some clones in this sample may be carry-over from other donors' samples. CDR3s include the opening cysteine and the closing phenylalanine or tryptophan. The order of the fields is D gene, clone size, J gene, V gene, CDR3 protein, CDR3 DNA. The D gene is left open where the match is weak. Some rows mark clone size as missing; the rest say once, few, many or name a class of expanded clone.

>TRBD1|.|TRBJ2-2|TRBV11-2
CASSPPGGDTGELFF
TGTGCCAGCAGCCCCCCAGGGGGAGACACCGGGGAGCTGTTTTTT
>.|many|TRBJ2-1|TRBV7-8
CASSYWAGSNEQFF
TGTGCCAGCAGCTATTGGGCTGGAAGCAATGAGCAGTTCTTC
>TRBD2|.|TRBJ2-1|TRBV6-2/TRBV6-3
CASSFYRLAAGNEQFF
TGTGCCAGCAGTTTCTATAGACTAGCGGCTGGCAATGAGCAGTTCTTC
>.|.|TRBJ1-5|TRBV20-1
CSARSQGNQPQHF
TGCAGTGCTAGATCACAGGGCAATCAGCCCCAGCATTTT
>TRBD1|few|TRBJ1-1|TRBV15
CATSRLDRDSEAFF
TGTGCCACCAGCAGACTTGACAGGGACTCTGAAGCTTTCTTT
>TRBD2|many|TRBJ2-1|TRBV7-2
CASSLVSSGKYNEQFF
TGTGCCAGCAGCTTAGTGTCTAGCGGGAAGTACAATGAGCAGTTCTTC
>TRBD1|.|TRBJ2-3|TRBV20-1
CRGQGGADTQYF
TGCAGGGGACAGGGGGGAGCAGATACGCAGTATTTT
>TRBD2|many|TRBJ2-1|TRBV7-8
CASSFGTSGSRSYNEQFF
TGTGCCAGCAGCTTCGGGACTAGCGGGAGTAGGTCCTACAATGAGCAGTTCTTC
>.|many|TRBJ2-1|TRBV12-3/TRBV12-4
CASSRVNEQFF
TGTGCCAGCTCCCGGGTCAATGAGCAGTTCTTC
>.|.|TRBJ2-3|TRBV20-1
CSAMGLGSTDTQYF
TGCAGTGCTATGGGACTCGGCAGCACAGATACGCAGTATTTT
>.|.|TRBJ2-2|TRBV20-1
CSARGLNTGELFF
TGCAGTGCTAGGGGGCTAAACACCGGGGAGCTGTTTTTT
>TRBD1|.|TRBJ2-7|TRBV5-4
CASSLPGQGNYEQYF
TGTGCCAGCAGCCTACCGGGACAGGGGAACTACGAGCAGTACTTC
>.|.|TRBJ2-7|TRBV4-2
CASSQGGRTAYEQYF
TGTGCCAGCAGCCAAGGAGGTCGGACAGCCTACGAGCAGTACTTC
>.|.|TRBJ1-6|TRBV20-1
CSARRSAGPFYNSPLHF
TGCAGTGCTAGAAGGTCCGCAGGGCCCTTCTATAATTCACCCCTCCACTTT
>TRBD2|few|TRBJ2-1|TRBV19
CASSGAGGLRGYNEQFF
TGTGCCAGTAGTGGGGCGGGAGGGCTCAGAGGATACAATGAGCAGTTCTTC
>TRBD1|.|TRBJ2-3|TRBV6-5
CASRTGQGTQYF
TGTGCCAGCAGAACGGGACAGGGGACGCAGTATTTT
>.|many|TRBJ1-2|TRBV7-2
CASSLGQGAGGYTF
TGTGCCAGCAGCTTAGGTCAGGGAGCGGGCGGCTACACCTTC
>TRBD2|.|TRBJ2-5|TRBV28
CASTLTSGSRETQYF
TGTGCCAGCACACTGACTAGCGGGAGCAGGGAGACCCAGTACTTC
>TRBD2|few|TRBJ2-3|TRBV20-1
CSARVAGGTDTQYF
TGCAGTGCTAGAGTAGCGGGAGGCACAGATACGCAGTATTTT
>.|few|TRBJ2-7|TRBV27
CASTRSGQTTYEQYF
TGTGCCAGCACCAGATCCGGACAGACAACCTACGAGCAGTACTTC
>.|many|TRBJ1-1|TRBV7-8
CASSSQFRRDTEAFF
TGTGCCAGCAGCTCTCAATTCAGGCGCGACACTGAAGCTTTCTTT
>.|few|TRBJ1-5|TRBV6-6
CASSLGRGRRPQHF
TGTGCCAGCAGTTTGGGCCGGGGGAGGCGGCCCCAGCATTTT
>TRBD2|.|TRBJ2-3|TRBV6-6
CASSYSGLAGTDTQYF
TGTGCCAGCAGTTACTCGGGACTAGCGGGAACAGATACGCAGTATTTT
>TRBD1|few|TRBJ2-5|TRBV14
CASSQYRSTGETETQYF
TGTGCCAGCAGCCAATACAGATCGACAGGGGAGACAGAGACCCAGTACTTC
>TRBD2|.|TRBJ2-3|TRBV18
CAGSPPGTSVQTDTQYF
TGTGCCGGCTCACCACCGGGGACTAGCGTTCAGACAGATACGCAGTATTTT
>.|many|TRBJ1-2|TRBV7-2
CASSLSGPAYGYTF
TGTGCCAGCAGCTTAAGTGGGCCAGCCTATGGCTACACCTTC
>.|.|TRBJ2-5|TRBV2
CASSEMSMPQETQYF
TGTGCCAGCAGTGAAATGTCAATGCCCCAAGAGACCCAGTACTTC
>TRBD1|many|TRBJ2-7|TRBV7-2
CASSLVSQGAYEQYF
TGTGCCAGCAGCTTAGTTTCCCAGGGGGCCTACGAGCAGTACTTC
>.|.|TRBJ2-1|TRBV7-9
CASSLEAGVEQFF
TGTGCCAGCAGCTTAGAGGCAGGGGTGGAGCAGTTCTTC
>.|few|TRBJ1-5|TRBV19
CASSMWPGQPQHF
TGTGCCAGTAGTATGTGGCCCGGGCAGCCCCAGCATTTT
>TRBD1|.|TRBJ2-4|TRBV3-1
CASTRTGGIQYF
TGTGCCAGCACGAGGACAGGGGGCATTCAGTACTTC
>.|many|TRBJ2-5|TRBV7-2
CASTQGGVETQYF
TGTGCCAGCACCCAGGGTGGGGTAGAGACCCAGTACTTC
>.|.|TRBJ2-3|TRBV11-2
CASSTSGWADTQYF
TGTGCCAGCAGCACCTCAGGGTGGGCAGATACGCAGTATTTT